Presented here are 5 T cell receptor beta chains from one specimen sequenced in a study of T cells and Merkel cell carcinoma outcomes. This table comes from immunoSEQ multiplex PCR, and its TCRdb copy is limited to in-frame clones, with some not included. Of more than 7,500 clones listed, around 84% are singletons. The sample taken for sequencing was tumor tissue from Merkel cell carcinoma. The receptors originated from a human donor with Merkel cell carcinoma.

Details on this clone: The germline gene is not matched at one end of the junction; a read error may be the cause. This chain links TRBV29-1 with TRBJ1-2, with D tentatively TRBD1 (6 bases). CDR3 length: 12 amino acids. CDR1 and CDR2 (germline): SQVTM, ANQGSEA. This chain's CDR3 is CSVAGGGYGYTF. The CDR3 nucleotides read TGCAGCGTTGCGGGGGGCGGCTATGGTTACACCTTC.

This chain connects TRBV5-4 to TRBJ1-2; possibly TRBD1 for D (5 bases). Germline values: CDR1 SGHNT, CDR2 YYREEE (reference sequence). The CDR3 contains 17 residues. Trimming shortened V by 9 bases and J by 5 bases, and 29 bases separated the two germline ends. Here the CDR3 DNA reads TGTGCCACCGCCACGGGACCGACACCCGGAGGATCTTATGGCTACACCTTC. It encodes CATATGPTPGGSYGYTF.

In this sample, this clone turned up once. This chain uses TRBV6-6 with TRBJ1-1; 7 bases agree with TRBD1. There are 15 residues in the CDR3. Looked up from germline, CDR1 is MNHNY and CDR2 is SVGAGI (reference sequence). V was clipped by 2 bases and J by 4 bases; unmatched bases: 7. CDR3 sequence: CASSYPRQGTTEAFF. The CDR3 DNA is TGTGCCAGCAGTTACCCCCGACAGGGTACCACTGAAGCTTTCTTT.

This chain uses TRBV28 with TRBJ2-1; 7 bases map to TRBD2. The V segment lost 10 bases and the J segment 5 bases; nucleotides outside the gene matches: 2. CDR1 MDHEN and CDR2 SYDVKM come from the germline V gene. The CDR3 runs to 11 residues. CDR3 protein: CAIRGDNEQFF. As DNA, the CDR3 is TGTGCCATCCGGGGGGACAATGAGCAGTTCTTC. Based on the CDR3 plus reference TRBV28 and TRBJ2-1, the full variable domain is DVKVTQSSRYLVKRTGEKVFLECVQDMDHENMFWYRQDPGLGLRLIYFSYDVKMKEKGDIPEGYSVSREKKERFSLILESASTNQTSMYLCAIRGDNEQFFGPGTRLTVL.

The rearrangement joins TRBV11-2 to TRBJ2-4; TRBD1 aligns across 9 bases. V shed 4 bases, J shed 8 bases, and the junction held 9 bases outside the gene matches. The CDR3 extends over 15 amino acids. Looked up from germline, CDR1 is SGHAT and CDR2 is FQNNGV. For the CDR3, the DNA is TGTGCCAGCAGCTGGGGGGACAGGGATGTTGACATTCAGTACTTC. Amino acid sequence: CASSWGDRDVDIQYF.